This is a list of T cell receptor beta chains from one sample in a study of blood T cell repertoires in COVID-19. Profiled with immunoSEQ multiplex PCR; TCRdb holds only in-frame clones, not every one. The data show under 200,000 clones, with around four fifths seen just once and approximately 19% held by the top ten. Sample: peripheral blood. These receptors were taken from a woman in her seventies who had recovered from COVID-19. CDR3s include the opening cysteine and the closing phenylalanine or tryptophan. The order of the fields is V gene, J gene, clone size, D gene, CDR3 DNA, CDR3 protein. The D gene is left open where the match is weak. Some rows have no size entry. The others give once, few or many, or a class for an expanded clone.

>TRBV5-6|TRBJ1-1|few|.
TGTGCCAGCTCCCGTCTGAACACTGAAGCTTTCTTT
CASSRLNTEAFF
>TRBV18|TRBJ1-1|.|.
TGTGCCAGCTCACCATTGGGACATGGGACTGAAGCTTTCTTT
CASSPLGHGTEAFF
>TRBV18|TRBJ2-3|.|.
TGTGCCAGCTCAGGGCTTGGAATCCGCACAGATACGCAGTATTTT
CASSGLGIRTDTQYF
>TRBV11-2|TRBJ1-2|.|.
TGTGCCAGCAGCCCAGGGGTTGGAGGCGCCTGGGGCTACACCTTC
CASSPGVGGAWGYTF
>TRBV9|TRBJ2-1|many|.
TGTGCCAGCAGTGGGAGCGGATACTACAATGAGCAGTTCTTC
CASSGSGYYNEQFF
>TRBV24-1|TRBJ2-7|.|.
TGTGCCACCAGGACCCGGACAGACCCCCTGGAGCAGTACTTC
CATRTRTDPLEQYF
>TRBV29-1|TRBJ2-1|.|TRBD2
TGCAGCGTTGAAGGCCTCCTCGGTAGCGGGGTAAGCTCCTACAATGAGCAGTTCTTC
CSVEGLLGSGVSSYNEQFF
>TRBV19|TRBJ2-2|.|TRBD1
TGTGCCACCTCGGGACAGGGAACCGGGGAGCTGTTTTTT
CATSGQGTGELFF
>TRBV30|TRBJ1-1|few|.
TGTGCCTGGAGTGTGGGGGCAACAAAGCTCACGGAAGCTTTCTTT
CAWSVGATKLTEAFF
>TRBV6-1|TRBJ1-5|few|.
TGTGCCAGCAGTGAAGCTGCAGGTTTGCGCTATCAGCCCCAGCATTTT
CASSEAAGLRYQPQHF
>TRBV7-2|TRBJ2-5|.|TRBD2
TGTGCCAGCAGTAGCGGGGCATTCCAAGAGACCCAGTACTTC
CASSSGAFQETQYF
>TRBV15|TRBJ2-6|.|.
TGTGCCACCAGCCCCGGGTGGAACTCTGGGGCCAACGTCCTGACTTTC
CATSPGWNSGANVLTF
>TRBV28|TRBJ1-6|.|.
TGTGCCAGCAGTCCCCGGGACACTCCGCCTTATAATTCACCCCTCCACTTT
CASSPRDTPPYNSPLHF
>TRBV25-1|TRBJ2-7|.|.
TGTGCCAGCAGTCCCGGGGGAGCGGGCTACTACGAGCAGTACTTC
CASSPGGAGYYEQYF
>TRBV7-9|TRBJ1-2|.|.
TGTGCCAGCAGCTTGGGCAGCAGGCGTGGCTACACCTTC
CASSLGSRRGYTF
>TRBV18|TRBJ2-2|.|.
TGTGCCAGCTCCGCCCGACTGCTGAACACCGGGGAGCTGTTTTTT
CASSARLLNTGELFF
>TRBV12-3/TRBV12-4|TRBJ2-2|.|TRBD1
TGTGCCACCTCCGACAGGGACACCGGGGAGCTGTTTTTT
CATSDRDTGELFF
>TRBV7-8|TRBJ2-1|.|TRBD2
TGTGCCAGCAGCCCCACTAGCGGATCCTACAATGAGCAGTTCTTC
CASSPTSGSYNEQFF
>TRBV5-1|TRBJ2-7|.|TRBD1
TGCGCCAGCAGCTCCAGGGGGTACGAGCAGTACTTC
CASSSRGYEQYF
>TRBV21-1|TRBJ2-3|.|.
TGTGCCAGCAGCAACCCCCGGACAGGGATTGGGGATACGCAGTATTTT
CASSNPRTGIGDTQYF
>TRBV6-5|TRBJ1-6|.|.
TGTGCCAGCAGTTCTAGAAGGACAGATTATAATTCACCCCTCCACTTT
CASSSRRTDYNSPLHF
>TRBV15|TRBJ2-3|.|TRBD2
TGTGCCACCAGCAGAGACCCTAGGACTAGCGGGAGGCCCACAGATACGCAGTATTTT
CATSRDPRTSGRPTDTQYF
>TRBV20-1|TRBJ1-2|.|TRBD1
TGCAGTGCTAGTGATGGCAGGGGGACGGGCTATGGCTACACCTTC
CSASDGRGTGYGYTF
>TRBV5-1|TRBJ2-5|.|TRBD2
TGCGCCAGCAGCTTGGGGACTAGCGGGTCAGAGACCCAGTACTTC
CASSLGTSGSETQYF
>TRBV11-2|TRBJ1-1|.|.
TGTGCCAGCAGCTTAGTGCAGGGCGAAGCTTTCTTT
CASSLVQGEAFF
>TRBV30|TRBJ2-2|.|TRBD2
TGTGCCTGGAGCCAGCGGGGGGCTCGGACCGGGGAGCTGTTTTTT
CAWSQRGARTGELFF
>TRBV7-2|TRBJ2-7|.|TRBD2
TGTGCCAGCAGCTCCGCCGGGACTAGCGGAATAGTACCGTACTTC
CASSSAGTSGIVPYF
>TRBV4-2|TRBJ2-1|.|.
TGTGCCAGCAGCCCCAGGTCCACTAGCAGGAACGACAATGAGCAGTTCTTC
CASSPRSTSRNDNEQFF
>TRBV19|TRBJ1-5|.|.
TGTGCCAGTAGACCCGGACAGATCAGCAATCAGCCCCAGCATTTT
CASRPGQISNQPQHF
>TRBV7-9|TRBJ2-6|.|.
TGTGCCAGCACCCGCTCTGGGGCCAACGTCCTGACTTTC
CASTRSGANVLTF
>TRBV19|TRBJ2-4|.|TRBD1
TGTGCCAGTAGTCCCGGGACAGGGGCCGTACTAGCCAAAAACATTCAGTACTTC
CASSPGTGAVLAKNIQYF
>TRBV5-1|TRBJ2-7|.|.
TGCGCCAGCAGCTCAGGGGCGGGTTCCTACGAGCAGTACTTC
CASSSGAGSYEQYF
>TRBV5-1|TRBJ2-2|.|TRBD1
TGCGCCAGCAGCCCCCCAGGACAGGGTTTCACCGGGGAGCTGTTTTTT
CASSPPGQGFTGELFF
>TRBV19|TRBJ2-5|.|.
TGTGCCAGTACCCCGGGTGGCGGGGAGACCCAGTACTTC
CASTPGGGETQYF
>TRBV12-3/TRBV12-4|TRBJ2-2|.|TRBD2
TGTGCCAGCGGGACTACGAACACCGGGGAGCTGTTTTTT
CASGTTNTGELFF
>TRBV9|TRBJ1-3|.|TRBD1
TGTGCCAGCAGCGGACAGGGGGCTGGAAACACCATATATTTT
CASSGQGAGNTIYF
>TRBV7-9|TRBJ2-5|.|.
TGTGCCAGCACCCCGGGGGTTCCAAGTGAGACCCAGTACTTC
CASTPGVPSETQYF
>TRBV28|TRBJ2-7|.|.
TGTGCCAGCGGGCAGGGAGGCCTCCTTGGGACCTACGAGCAGTACTTC
CASGQGGLLGTYEQYF
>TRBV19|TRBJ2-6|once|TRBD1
TGTGCCAGTAGTATTAGAGGGACAGGCCGCTCTGGGGCCAACGTCCTGACTTTC
CASSIRGTGRSGANVLTF
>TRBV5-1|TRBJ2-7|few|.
TGCGCCAGCAGCTCACCCAGGGGACCGAGCTACGAGCAGTACTTC
CASSSPRGPSYEQYF
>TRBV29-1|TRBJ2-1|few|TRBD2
TGCAGCGTCGCTAGCGGGAGTCATCGCGAGCAGTTCTTC
CSVASGSHREQFF